The clone carrying this T cell receptor beta chain was seen more than once but under ten times. Its specificity is unknown. The data originate from a study of early T cells in non-severe SARS-CoV-2 infection. Turning to the study itself: It was bulk RNA from unsorted whole blood that was sequenced, and the chains were unpaired.

Germline V gene sequence: CDR1 MNHEY, CDR2 SVGAGI. The CDR3 is made up of 14 amino acids. With 7 bases removed from V and 3 bases from J, the gap between germline ends came to 15 bases. Study-wide findings and caveats: The VDJdb matching leaned toward anti-spike CD8 responses and overlooked private and CD4 specificities.

Unique molecular identifiers tagged individual cDNA molecules. In TCRdb, the 5' RACE reads were re-called with MiXCR into one record per CDR3 protein. The table has fewer than 80,000 distinct CDR3 sequences, 12% seen once. Sequenced here: whole blood, sampled at baseline. The chain carries TRBV6-5 and TRBJ1-2; D is unclear. This TCR was recovered from an adult who was a healthcare worker with PCR-confirmed SARS-CoV-2 infection or an uninfected control (not recorded which). The donor label of this sample is uncertain. CDR3 in amino acids: CASKTIDGYYGYTF. Here the CDR3 DNA reads TGTGCCAGCAAGACAATCGACGGCTACTATGGCTACACCTTC.